Detailed here is one T cell receptor beta chain. This CDR3 contains 18 residues. Germline V gene data show CDR1 as SGDLS and CDR2 as YYNGEE. Unmatched junction bases numbered 4, after V lost 0 bases and J lost 0 bases. This entry belongs to a study of T cell responses to AZD1222 COVID-19 vaccine. Sequencing was performed with immunoSEQ multiplex PCR; in TCRdb, only in-frame clones are kept and a portion is missing. The table has roughly 150,000 clones, 88% seen once; the top ten hold under 3.5%. The V call is TRBV9, the J call TRBJ2-2; the match to TRBD2 covers 11 bases. The receptor was isolated from an adult in good health. This sample comprised peripheral blood, obtained on day 0 of AZD1222 vaccination. The CDR3 sequence: CASSVGTSGSSNTGELFF. CDR3 DNA sequence: TGTGCCAGCAGCGTAGGTACTAGCGGGAGTTCGAACACCGGGGAGCTGTTTTTT.